This TCR beta chain was sequenced for a study of blood T cell repertoires in COVID-19. Cohorts were determined from participant-reported clinical history. Authors' analysis steps: From reference gene primer amplification, estimates of nucleated cell counts were derived. Some clones are missing from TCRdb's copy, which holds only in-frame ones; the method was immunoSEQ multiplex PCR. That table furnishes V, J and clone size, whereas the DNA furnished D and trimming. The data show 250,000 to 300,000 clones, approximately 85% seen once. The CDR3 runs to 13 residues. The germline gives CDR1 LGHNA, CDR2 YNFKEQ. Trimming shortened V by 2 bases and J by 7 bases, and 11 bases separated the two germline ends.

The sample was PBMCs or T cells enriched from blood (not recorded which). The chain employs TRBV4-2 and TRBJ1-2, with a tentative D call TRBD1 (6 bases). This clonotype originated in a woman between 50 and 59 years old who had recovered from COVID-19. The CDR3 reads CASSQSGEFGYTF. The CDR3 nucleotides read TGTGCCAGCAGCCAATCAGGGGAATTTGGCTACACCTTC.